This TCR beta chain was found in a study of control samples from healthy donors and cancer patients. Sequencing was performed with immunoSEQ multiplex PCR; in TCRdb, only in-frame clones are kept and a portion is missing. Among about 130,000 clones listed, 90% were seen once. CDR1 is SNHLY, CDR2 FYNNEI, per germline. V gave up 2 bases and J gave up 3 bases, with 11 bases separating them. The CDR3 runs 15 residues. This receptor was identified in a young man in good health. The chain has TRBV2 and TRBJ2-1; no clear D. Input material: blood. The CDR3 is CASSETLRNYNEQFF. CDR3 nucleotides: TGTGCCAGCAGTGAAACTTTGCGGAACTACAATGAGCAGTTCTTC.